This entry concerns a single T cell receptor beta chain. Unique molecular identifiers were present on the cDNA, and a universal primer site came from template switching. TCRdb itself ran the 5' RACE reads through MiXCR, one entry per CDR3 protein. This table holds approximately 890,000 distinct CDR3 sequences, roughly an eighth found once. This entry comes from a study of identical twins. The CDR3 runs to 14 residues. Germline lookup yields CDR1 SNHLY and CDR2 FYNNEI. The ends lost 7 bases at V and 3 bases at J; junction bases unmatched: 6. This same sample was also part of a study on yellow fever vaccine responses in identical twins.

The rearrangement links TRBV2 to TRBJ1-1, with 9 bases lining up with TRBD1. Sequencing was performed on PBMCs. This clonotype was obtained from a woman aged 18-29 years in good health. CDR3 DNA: TGTGCCAGCATCCCGGGACAGGGCTACACTGAAGCTTTCTTT. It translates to CASIPGQGYTEAFF.